Sequencing of this T cell receptor (beta chain) was carried out in a study of OX40 agonist ivuxolimab in advanced cancers. Sequenced by immunoSEQ multiplex PCR; TCRdb stores in-frame clones only, minus some. The sample gives roughly 90,000 clones, roughly 85% of which show up once; approximately 1.5% is in the top ten. The origin of this receptor is an adult with an advanced solid tumor such as melanoma, head and neck, liver or kidney cancer. Here the sequenced sample was CD4+ or CD8+ T cells sorted from blood, taken in a trial of the OX40 agonist ivuxolimab.

As DNA, the CDR3 is TGTGCCAGCACGAGAGGGGAAAACACTGAAGCTTTCTTT. Protein sequence: CASTRGENTEAFF. The chain couples TRBV2 to TRBJ1-1; D may be TRBD1 (5 bases). V gave up 7 bases and J gave up 2 bases, with 11 bases separating them. The CDR3 loop spans 13 amino acids. Per germline, CDR1 SNHLY and CDR2 FYNNEI.